This TCR beta chain is from a study of graft-versus-host responses after intestinal transplantation. Study at large: Each patient got anti-thymocyte globulin induction, then tacrolimus and steroids for approximately 3 years. Study-level findings and limits: High graft-versus-host to host-versus-graft T cell clonal ratios marked allografts of patients with graft-donor macrochimerism.

Only a few counts were recorded for this clone. The antigen remains undetermined. The data were produced by immunoSEQ multiplex PCR, yet TCRdb's version contains in-frame clones alone and is incomplete. The table includes tens of thousands of clones, under 90% detected once. Grafts had their tissue processed, releasing intraepithelial and lamina propria lymphocytes. Germline-derived CDR1 and CDR2 are SGHRS and YFSETQ. The CDR3 covers 17 residues. V lost 0 bases, J lost 5 bases, and 7 bases stayed unmatched. This clonotype was sampled from a human patient who received an intestinal transplant, so some T cells may come from the graft donor. The sample here was ileum tissue, taken less than 400 days after transplant. The J gene is TRBJ2-5, the V gene TRBV5-1, with 13 bases lining up with TRBD2. CDR3 bases: TGCGCCAGCAGCTTGGCACGACTAGCGGGGGGCGGGGAGACCCAGTACTTC. Translated: CASSLARLAGGGETQYF.